The 9 T cell receptor beta chains reported below all come from one sample, sequenced in a study of spatial heterogeneity in lung cancer. Study-level points and caveats: The number of expanded tumor alpha and beta chains correlated with mutation number.

Time point here: sample taken at primary tumor resection. Their cognate antigens are unknown. TCRdb fed the 5' RACE reads into MiXCR, producing one record per CDR3 protein. The sample includes about 4,900 distinct CDR3 sequences, approximately 31% of them seen just once. The source was lung tumor tissue, collected at surgery. The receptors originated from a female donor with early-stage non-small cell lung cancer.

Within the sample, this clonotype is medium-sized. The rearrangement joins TRBV12-3 or TRBV12-4 to TRBJ2-1, with TRBD2 matching 8 bases. J gave up 7 bases and V 5 bases, and 13 bases lay outside the gene matches. This CDR3 has 16 residues. In DNA form, the CDR3 reads TGTGCCAGCAGTGTCCCCGGGGGGGGCGGGGGAAATGAGCAGTTCTTC. This gives the protein CASSVPGGGGGNEQFF.

This CDR3 is CASSPLPNRATEAFF. In nucleotides, the CDR3 is TGTGCCAGCTCACCACTTCCCAACAGGGCCACTGAAGCTTTCTTT. The chain combines TRBV18 with TRBJ1-1, with a possible D match to TRBD1 (6 bases). The CDR3 has 15 residues. Germline lookup yields CDR1 KGHSH and CDR2 LQKENI. Trimming removed 1 base at V and 4 bases at J, with 13 bases between.

In this sample, this clonotype is medium-sized. The J gene is TRBJ1-5, the V gene TRBV7-8; no firm D call. CDR1 is SGHVS, CDR2 FQNEAQ, per germline. V gave up 5 bases and J gave up 1 base, with 18 bases separating them. This CDR3 is built from 17 residues. The CDR3 nucleotides are TGTGCCAGCAGCAAAGGACCGGGGTCAAGCAGCAATCAGCCCCAGCATTTT. Translation: CASSKGPGSSSNQPQHF.

The V call is TRBV11-2, the J call TRBJ2-3; D unresolved. CDR1 is SGHAT and CDR2 is FQNNGV in the germline V gene. This CDR3 spans 13 amino acids. V lost 5 bases and J 0 bases, leaving 6 bases between the germline ends. The CDR3 DNA sequence: TGTGCCAGCAGCGGTGCTAGCACAGATACGCAGTATTTT. Amino acids: CASSGASTDTQYF.

The rearrangement uses TRBV7-2 and TRBJ2-5; 9 positions agree with TRBD2. This CDR3 spans 13 amino acids. Per germline, CDR1 SGHTA and CDR2 FQGNSA. Losses at the gene ends were 5 bases for V and 5 bases for J; bases not matched to a gene: 3. The CDR3 here is CASSGGLAETQYF. The CDR3 DNA is TGTGCCAGCAGCGGGGGACTAGCCGAGACCCAGTACTTC. Full variable domain (rest looked up from reference TRBV7-2 and TRBJ2-5): GAGVSQSPSNKVTEKGKDVELRCDPISGHTALYWYRQSLGQGLEFLIYFQGNSAPDKSGLPSDRFSAERTGGSVSTLTIQRTQQEDSAVYLCASSGGLAETQYFGPGTRLLVL.

This clonotype was observed at least ten times. The chain carries TRBV7-6 and TRBJ2-1, with 12 bases identical to TRBD2. From germline, CDR1 is SGHVS and CDR2 FNYEAQ. This CDR3 is 18 amino acids long. J was trimmed by 3 bases and V by 5 bases; bases with no gene match: 11. CDR3 bases: TGTGCCAGCAGCCAAAGGCTAGCGGGGGGGCCGAACTACAATGAGCAGTTCTTC. It codes for CASSQRLAGGPNYNEQFF.

The J gene is TRBJ1-1, the V gene TRBV9; TRBD1 matches at 8 bases. With 2 bases clipped from V and 7 bases from J, the junction kept 1 base outside the gene matches. CDR1 SGDLS and CDR2 YYNGEE come from the germline V gene. This CDR3 has 12 residues. CDR3 bases: TGTGCCAGCAGCGTGACAGGGGTTGAAGCTTTCTTT. Its protein product is CASSVTGVEAFF.

This clonotype occurred many times. V is TRBV28 and J is TRBJ2-3; 8 positions agree with TRBD2. Looked up from germline, CDR1 is MDHEN and CDR2 is SYDVKM. The CDR3 consists of 14 residues. V dropped 3 bases and J dropped 6; count of bases not matched to a gene: 5. The CDR3 DNA sequence: TGTGCCAGCAGTTTTGTAGCGGGGACCGATACGCAGTATTTT. Translated: CASSFVAGTDTQYF.

This chain links TRBV27 with TRBJ1-6; D is possibly TRBD1 (6 bases). This CDR3 region has 14 residues. Germline-derived CDR1 and CDR2 are MNHEY and SMNVEV (reference sequence). V was pared by 8 bases and J by 8 bases, with 16 bases between. Written as DNA, the CDR3 is TGTGCCAGCGGCCAGAGGGGGGAAGATTCACCCCTCCACTTT. This sequence encodes CASGQRGEDSPLHF.